This T cell receptor beta chain is drawn from a study of shared clonotypes between healthy human individuals. This CDR3 comprises 13 residues. Trimming removed 8 bases from V and 1 base from J, with 9 bases in between. The germline V gene has CDR1 SNHLY and CDR2 FYNNEI. Assay: immunoSEQ multiplex PCR; the TCRdb copy retains only in-frame clones and omits some. Of more than 2,000,000 clones in the sample, more than 80% are singletons; the top ten hold under 0.15%. The chain uses TRBV2 and TRBJ2-1; perhaps TRBD2 as D (6 bases). The sequencing sample was made of naive CD4+ T cells sorted from blood. Specified subset: CD45RA+ positively selected. The sequence came from a man aged 18 to 30 in good health. The CDR3 protein is CASLGGSYNEQFF. The CDR3 DNA is TGTGCCAGCCTCGGGGGTTCCTACAATGAGCAGTTCTTC.